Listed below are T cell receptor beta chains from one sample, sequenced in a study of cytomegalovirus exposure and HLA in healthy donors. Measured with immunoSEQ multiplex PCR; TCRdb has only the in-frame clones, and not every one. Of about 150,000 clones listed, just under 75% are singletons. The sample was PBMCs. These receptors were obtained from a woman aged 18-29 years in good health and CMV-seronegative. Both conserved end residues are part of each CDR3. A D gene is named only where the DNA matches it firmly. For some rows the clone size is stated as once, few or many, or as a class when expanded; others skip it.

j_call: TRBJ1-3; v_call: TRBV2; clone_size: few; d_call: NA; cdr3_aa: CASSYRSGSGNTIYF; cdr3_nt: TGTGCCAGCAGCTACCGATCTGGCTCTGGAAACACCATATATTTT
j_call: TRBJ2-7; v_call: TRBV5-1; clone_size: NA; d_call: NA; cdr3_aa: CASSLVQGGEQYF; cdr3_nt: TGCGCCAGCAGCTTGGTACAGGGCGGCGAGCAGTACTTC
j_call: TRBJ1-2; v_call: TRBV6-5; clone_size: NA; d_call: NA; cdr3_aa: CASSYSTTGYGYTF; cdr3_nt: TGTGCCAGCAGTTACTCGACGACAGGCTATGGCTACACCTTC
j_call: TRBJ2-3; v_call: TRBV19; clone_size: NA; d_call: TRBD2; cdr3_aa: CASSISRGRADTQYF; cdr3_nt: TGTGCCAGTAGTATATCCCGGGGGAGGGCCGATACGCAGTATTTT
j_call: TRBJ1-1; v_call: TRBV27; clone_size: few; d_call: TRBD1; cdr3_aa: CASRISGGTEAFF; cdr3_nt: TGTGCCAGCAGGATCTCAGGGGGCACTGAAGCTTTCTTT
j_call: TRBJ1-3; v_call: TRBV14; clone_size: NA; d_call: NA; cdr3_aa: CASSSVPGNTIYF; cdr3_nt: TGTGCCAGCAGCTCGGTCCCCGGAAACACCATATATTTT
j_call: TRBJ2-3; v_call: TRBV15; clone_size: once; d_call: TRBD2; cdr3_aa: CATSGLVRTDTQYF; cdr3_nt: TGTGCCACCAGCGGACTAGTGCGCACAGATACGCAGTATTTT
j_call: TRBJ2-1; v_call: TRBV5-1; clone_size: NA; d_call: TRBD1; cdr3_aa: CASSFYTGGEQFF; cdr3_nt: TGCGCCAGCAGCTTTTATACAGGGGGTGAGCAGTTCTTC
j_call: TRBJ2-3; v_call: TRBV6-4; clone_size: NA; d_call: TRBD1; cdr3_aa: CASSDGTGTDTQYF; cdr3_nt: TGTGCCAGCAGTGACGGGACAGGGACCGATACGCAGTATTTT
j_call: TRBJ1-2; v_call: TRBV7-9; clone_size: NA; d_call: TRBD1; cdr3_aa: CASSLAWGRQGLYGYTF; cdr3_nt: TGTGCCAGCAGCTTAGCCTGGGGCAGACAGGGGCTCTATGGCTACACCTTC
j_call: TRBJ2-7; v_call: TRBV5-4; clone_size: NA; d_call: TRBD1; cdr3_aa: CASSPAGTGVSYEQYF; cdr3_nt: TGTGCCAGCAGCCCCGCCGGGACAGGGGTCTCCTACGAGCAGTACTTC
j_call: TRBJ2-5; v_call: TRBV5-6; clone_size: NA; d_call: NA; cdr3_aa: CASSQQYQETQYF; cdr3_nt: TGTGCCAGCAGCCAACAGTACCAAGAGACCCAGTACTTC
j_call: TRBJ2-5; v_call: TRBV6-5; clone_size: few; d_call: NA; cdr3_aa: CASSPRGETQYF; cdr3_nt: TGTGCCAGCAGCCCCCGGGGGGAGACCCAGTACTTC
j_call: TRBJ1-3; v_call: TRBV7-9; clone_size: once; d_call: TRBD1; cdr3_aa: CASSLLGQGRGNTIYF; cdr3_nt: TGTGCCAGCAGCTTACTGGGACAGGGTAGAGGAAACACCATATATTTT
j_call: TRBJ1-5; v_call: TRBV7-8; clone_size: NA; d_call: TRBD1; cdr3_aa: CASSPLTGYSNQPQHF; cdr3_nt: TGTGCCAGCAGCCCCCTGACAGGGTATAGCAATCAGCCCCAGCATTTT
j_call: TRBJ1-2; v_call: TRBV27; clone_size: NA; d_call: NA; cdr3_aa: CASSFQGHNGYGYTF; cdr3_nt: TGTGCCAGCAGTTTCCAGGGACACAACGGCTATGGCTACACCTTC
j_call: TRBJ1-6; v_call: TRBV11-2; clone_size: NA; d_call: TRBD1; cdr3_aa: CASSLWETGTGSSPLHF; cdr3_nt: TGTGCCAGCAGCTTGTGGGAAACCGGGACAGGGAGTTCACCCCTCCACTTT
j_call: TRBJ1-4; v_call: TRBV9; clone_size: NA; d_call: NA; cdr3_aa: CASSVGQEGPRATNEKLFF; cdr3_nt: TGTGCCAGCAGCGTAGGGCAGGAGGGGCCCAGAGCAACTAATGAAAAACTGTTTTTT
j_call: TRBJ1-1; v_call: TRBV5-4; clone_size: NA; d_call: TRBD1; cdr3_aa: CASTKSGGYTEAFF; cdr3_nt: TGTGCCAGCACAAAATCAGGGGGGTACACTGAAGCTTTCTTT
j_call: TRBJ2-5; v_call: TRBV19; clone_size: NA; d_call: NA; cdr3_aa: CASSYVSGTQYF; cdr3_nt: TGTGCCAGTAGTTATGTTTCAGGGACCCAGTACTTC
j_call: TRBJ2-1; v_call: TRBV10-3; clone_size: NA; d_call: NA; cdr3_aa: CAISDPPPSADNEQFF; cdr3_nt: TGTGCCATCAGTGACCCCCCCCCTAGCGCCGACAATGAGCAGTTCTTC
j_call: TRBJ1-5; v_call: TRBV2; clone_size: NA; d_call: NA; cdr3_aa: CASSEGRGSNQPQHF; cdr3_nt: TGTGCCAGCAGTGAAGGGCGGGGGTCCAATCAGCCCCAGCATTTT
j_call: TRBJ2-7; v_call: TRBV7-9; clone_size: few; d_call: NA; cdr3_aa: CASSRTGNEQYF; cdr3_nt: TGTGCCAGCAGCCGAACAGGGAACGAGCAGTACTTC
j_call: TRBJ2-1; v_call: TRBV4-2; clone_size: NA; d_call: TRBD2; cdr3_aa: CASSQDKREGPTSINEQFF; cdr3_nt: TGTGCCAGCAGCCAAGACAAGCGGGAGGGTCCTACATCCATCAATGAGCAGTTCTTC
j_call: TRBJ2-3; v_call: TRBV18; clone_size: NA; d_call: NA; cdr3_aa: CASSQGSSSTDTQYF; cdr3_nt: TGTGCCAGCTCCCAGGGAAGTTCTAGCACAGATACGCAGTATTTT
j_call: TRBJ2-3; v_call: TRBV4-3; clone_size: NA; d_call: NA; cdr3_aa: CASSQEDTGDTQYF; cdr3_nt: TGCGCCAGCAGCCAAGAGGACACGGGCGATACGCAGTATTTT
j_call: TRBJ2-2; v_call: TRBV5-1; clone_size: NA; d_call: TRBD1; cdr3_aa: CASSSLSETGAPGELFF; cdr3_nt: TGCGCCAGCAGCTCTTTATCGGAGACAGGGGCCCCCGGGGAGCTGTTTTTT
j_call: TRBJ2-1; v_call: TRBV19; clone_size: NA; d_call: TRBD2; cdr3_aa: CASSIDSGGWYEQFF; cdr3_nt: TGTGCCAGTAGTATAGATAGCGGGGGTTGGTATGAGCAGTTCTTC
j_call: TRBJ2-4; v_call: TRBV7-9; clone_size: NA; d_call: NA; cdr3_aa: CASSLEGGLAKNIQYF; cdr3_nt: TGTGCCAGCAGCTTAGAAGGCGGGCTAGCCAAAAACATTCAGTACTTC
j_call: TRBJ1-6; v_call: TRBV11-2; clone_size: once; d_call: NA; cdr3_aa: CASSTRTEGFLHF; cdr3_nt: TGTGCCAGCAGCACACGGACAGAAGGGTTCCTCCACTTT
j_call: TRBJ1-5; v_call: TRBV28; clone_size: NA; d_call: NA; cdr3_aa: CASSLRAGDNNQPQHF; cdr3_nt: TGTGCCAGCAGTTTGCGGGCAGGGGACAACAATCAGCCCCAGCATTTT
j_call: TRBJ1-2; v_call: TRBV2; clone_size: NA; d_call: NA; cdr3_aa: CASSVATGTYGYTF; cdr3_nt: TGTGCCAGCAGTGTCGCGACGGGGACTTATGGCTACACCTTC
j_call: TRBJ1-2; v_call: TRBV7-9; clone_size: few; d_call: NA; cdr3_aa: CASTTTGNRGYTF; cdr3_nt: TGTGCCAGCACCACTACAGGGAATAGGGGCTACACCTTC
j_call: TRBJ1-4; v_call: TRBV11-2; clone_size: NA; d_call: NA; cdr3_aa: CASSYRATNEKLFF; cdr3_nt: TGTGCCAGCAGCTACCGGGCAACTAATGAAAAACTGTTTTTT
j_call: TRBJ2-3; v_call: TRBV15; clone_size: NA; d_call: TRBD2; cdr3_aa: CATSRDHGLAGGDTQYF; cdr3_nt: TGTGCCACCAGCAGAGATCACGGCCTCGCGGGAGGAGATACGCAGTATTTT
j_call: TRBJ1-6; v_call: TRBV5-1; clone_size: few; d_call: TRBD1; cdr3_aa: CASSLATGRNSPLHF; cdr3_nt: TGCGCCAGCAGCTTGGCGACAGGGAGAAATTCACCCCTCCACTTT
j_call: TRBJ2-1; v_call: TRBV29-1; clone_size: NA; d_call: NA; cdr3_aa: CSVEEGPREQFF; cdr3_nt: TGCAGCGTTGAAGAGGGCCCCCGGGAGCAGTTCTTC
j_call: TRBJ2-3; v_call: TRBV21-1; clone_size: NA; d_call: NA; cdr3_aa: CADRPGQVISDTQYF; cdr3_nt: TGTGCCGACAGACCGGGACAGGTGATTTCAGATACGCAGTATTTT
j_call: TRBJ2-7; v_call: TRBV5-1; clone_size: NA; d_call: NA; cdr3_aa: CASSPGGGGQVYEQYF; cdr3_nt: TGCGCCAGCAGCCCGGGGGGCGGGGGACAAGTCTACGAGCAGTACTTC
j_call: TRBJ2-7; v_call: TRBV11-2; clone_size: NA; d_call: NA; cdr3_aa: CASSPDRSYEQYF; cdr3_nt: TGTGCCAGCAGTCCAGACAGATCCTACGAGCAGTACTTC
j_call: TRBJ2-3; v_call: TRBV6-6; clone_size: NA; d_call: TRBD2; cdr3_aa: CASRLAGGVVDTQYF; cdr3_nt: TGTGCCAGCAGGCTAGCGGGGGGGGTGGTGGATACGCAGTATTTT
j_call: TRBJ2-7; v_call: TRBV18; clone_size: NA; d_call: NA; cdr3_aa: CASSRGAETYEQYF; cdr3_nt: TGTGCCAGCTCACGCGGTGCAGAGACCTACGAGCAGTACTTC
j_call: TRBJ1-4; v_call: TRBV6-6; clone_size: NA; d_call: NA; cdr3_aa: CASSYGGAANEKLFF; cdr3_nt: TGTGCCAGCAGTTACGGGGGGGCGGCTAATGAAAAACTGTTTTTT
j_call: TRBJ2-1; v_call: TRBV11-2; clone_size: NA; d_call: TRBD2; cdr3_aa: CASSLEAGGIYNEQFF; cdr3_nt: TGTGCCAGCAGCTTAGAGGCGGGGGGAATATACAATGAGCAGTTCTTC
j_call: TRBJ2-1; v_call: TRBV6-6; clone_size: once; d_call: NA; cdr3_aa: CASSYRDLYNEQFF; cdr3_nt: TGTGCCAGCAGTTACCGGGACTTGTACAATGAGCAGTTCTTC
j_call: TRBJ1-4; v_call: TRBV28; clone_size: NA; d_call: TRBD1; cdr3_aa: CASSFLDRDAEKLFF; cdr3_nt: TGTGCCAGCAGTTTCCTGGACAGGGATGCTGAAAAACTGTTTTTT
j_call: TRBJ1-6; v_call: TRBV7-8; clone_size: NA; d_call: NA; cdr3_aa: CASSFGSENSPLHF; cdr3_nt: TGTGCCAGCAGCTTTGGGTCGGAGAATTCACCCCTCCACTTT
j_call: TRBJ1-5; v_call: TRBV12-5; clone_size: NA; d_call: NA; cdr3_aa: CASGLGGEQPQHF; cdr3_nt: TGTGCTAGTGGTTTGGGGGGGGAACAGCCCCAGCATTTT
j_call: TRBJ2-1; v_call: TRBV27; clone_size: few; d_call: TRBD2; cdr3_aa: CASSLAGGPNNGQFF; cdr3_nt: TGTGCCAGCAGTTTAGCGGGAGGGCCCAACAATGGGCAGTTCTTC
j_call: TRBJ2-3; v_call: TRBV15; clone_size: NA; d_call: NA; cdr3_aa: CATSRGAVPEADTQYF; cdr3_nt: TGTGCCACCAGCCGGGGAGCGGTTCCGGAGGCAGATACGCAGTATTTT
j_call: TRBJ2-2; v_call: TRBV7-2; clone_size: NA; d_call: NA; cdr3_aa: CASSRGQFTGELFF; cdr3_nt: TGTGCCAGCAGCAGAGGACAGTTCACCGGGGAGCTGTTTTTT
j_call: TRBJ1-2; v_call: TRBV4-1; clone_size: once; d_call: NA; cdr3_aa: CASSQDEKSLNYGYTF; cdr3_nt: TGCGCCAGCAGCCAAGATGAGAAGTCACTTAACTATGGCTACACCTTC
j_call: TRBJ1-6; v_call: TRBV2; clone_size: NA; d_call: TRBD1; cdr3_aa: CASSGQVNSYNSPLHF; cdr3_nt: TGTGCCAGCAGCGGACAGGTTAACTCCTATAATTCACCCCTCCACTTT
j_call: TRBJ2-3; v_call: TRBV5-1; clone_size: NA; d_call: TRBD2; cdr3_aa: CASSLTSGSTDTQYF; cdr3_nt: TGCGCCAGCAGCTTGACTAGCGGGAGCACAGATACGCAGTATTTT
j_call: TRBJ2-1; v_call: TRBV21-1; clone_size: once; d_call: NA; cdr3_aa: CASLLAGGYHEQFF; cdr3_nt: TGTGCCAGCCTTTTAGCGGGAGGGTACCATGAGCAGTTCTTC
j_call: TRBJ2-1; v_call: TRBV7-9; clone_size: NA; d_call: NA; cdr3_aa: CASSEDWLNEQFF; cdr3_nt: TGTGCCAGCAGCGAGGACTGGTTAAATGAGCAGTTCTTC
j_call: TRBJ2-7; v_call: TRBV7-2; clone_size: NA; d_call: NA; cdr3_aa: CASSAGQNYEQYF; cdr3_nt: TGTGCCAGCAGCGCGGGCCAAAACTACGAGCAGTACTTC
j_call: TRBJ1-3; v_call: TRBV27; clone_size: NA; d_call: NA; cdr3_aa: CASMGAYSGNTIYF; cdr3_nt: TGTGCCAGCATGGGGGCCTACTCTGGAAACACCATATATTTT
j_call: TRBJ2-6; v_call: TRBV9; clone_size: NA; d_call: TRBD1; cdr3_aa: CASSSSRDRASSGANVLTF; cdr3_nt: TGTGCCAGCAGCTCATCCCGGGACAGGGCGAGCTCTGGGGCCAACGTCCTGACTTTC